The clone carrying this TCR beta chain was seen a single time. With random hexamers, about 0.45 to 1 ug RNA was reverse transcribed. Multiplex PCR with immunoSEQ amplified the TCR beta CDR3 across 54 Vbeta and 13 Jbeta. A single record per CDR3 protein comes from TCRdb applying MiXCR to the immunoSEQ multiplex PCR reads. This sample has approximately 190,000 distinct CDR3 sequences, with approximately 95% found just once. The CDR3 sequence is 14 residues long. Germline assignment: CDR1 SGHRS and CDR2 YFSETQ. V lost 0 bases, J lost 4 bases, and 9 bases lay in between. These data are taken from a study of CD8 T cells in Susac syndrome. The sequenced target, TCR beta, came from blood CD8+ and CD4+ T cells. Susac syndrome patients met recently defined diagnostic criteria for definite or probable disease. TEMRA cells were FACS-enriched, unlike CD8+ and CD4+ T cells, which were negatively isolated.

The sequence came from a human donor with Susac syndrome. This chain joins TRBV5-1 and TRBJ2-3; no clear D. Sequencing was done on a sample of CD8+ T cells from PBMCs. DNA for the CDR3: TGCGCCAGCAGCTTGGTCGGTGGGCCAGATACGCAGTATTTT. Translated: CASSLVGGPDTQYF.